This T cell receptor (beta chain) was profiled in a study of blood T cell repertoires in COVID-19. On the study more broadly: Italy, Spain and the United States were the sources of the convalescent and acute COVID-19 samples. PBMCs, B-cell-depleted T cells, or T cells provided the cDNA or gDNA that made up the material.

Enrolled during active infection, Seattle patients were then followed longitudinally. The germline V gene encodes CDR1 KGHDR and CDR2 SFDVKD. This CDR3 has 19 residues. J was trimmed by 5 bases and V by 5 bases; bases with no gene match: 19. Authors' methods: Reference gene primer amplification gave estimated nucleated cell counts. Clones were read by immunoSEQ multiplex PCR, and TCRdb kept only the in-frame ones, dropping some. V and J calls and clone size are those listed in that table; D and trimming were worked out from the DNA. In the table there are approximately 320,000 clones, nearly 90% of which are singletons.

This chain links TRBV24-1 with TRBJ1-4, with 7 positions matching TRBD1. This TCR was recovered from a woman under 40 with COVID-19, enrolled during active disease. Material: peripheral blood. CDR3 nucleotides: TGTGCCACCAGTGGTGGGACTGAGGGACAGTCTCGGGTAAATGAAAAACTGTTTTTT. This codes for CATSGGTEGQSRVNEKLFF.